This TCR beta chain is drawn from a study of early T cells in non-severe SARS-CoV-2 infection. About the study: Sequencing of unsorted whole blood was done on bulk RNA, leaving chains unpaired. Broader study findings: VDJdb matching favored anti-spike CD8 responses, missing private and CD4 specificities.

CDR1 SGHAT and CDR2 FQNNGV come from the germline V gene. Trimming took 5 bases from V and 7 from J; bases not matched to a gene: 10. The CDR3 has 16 residues. Comments on this clonotype: Antigen: not known.

Individual cDNA molecules were tagged with unique molecular identifiers. MiXCR, applied by TCRdb to the 5' RACE reads, yields one record per CDR3 protein. The profile shows some 100,000 distinct CDR3 sequences, about 15% of them singletons. The receptor was isolated from an adult who was a healthcare worker with PCR-confirmed SARS-CoV-2 infection or an uninfected control (not recorded which). Sequenced: whole blood. V usage is TRBV11-2 and J usage is TRBJ2-1; TRBD2 agrees at 11 bases. The CDR3 sequence: CASSTHTSGGGNEQFF. CDR3 sequence (DNA): TGTGCCAGCAGCACCCATACTAGCGGGGGTGGGAATGAGCAGTTCTTC.